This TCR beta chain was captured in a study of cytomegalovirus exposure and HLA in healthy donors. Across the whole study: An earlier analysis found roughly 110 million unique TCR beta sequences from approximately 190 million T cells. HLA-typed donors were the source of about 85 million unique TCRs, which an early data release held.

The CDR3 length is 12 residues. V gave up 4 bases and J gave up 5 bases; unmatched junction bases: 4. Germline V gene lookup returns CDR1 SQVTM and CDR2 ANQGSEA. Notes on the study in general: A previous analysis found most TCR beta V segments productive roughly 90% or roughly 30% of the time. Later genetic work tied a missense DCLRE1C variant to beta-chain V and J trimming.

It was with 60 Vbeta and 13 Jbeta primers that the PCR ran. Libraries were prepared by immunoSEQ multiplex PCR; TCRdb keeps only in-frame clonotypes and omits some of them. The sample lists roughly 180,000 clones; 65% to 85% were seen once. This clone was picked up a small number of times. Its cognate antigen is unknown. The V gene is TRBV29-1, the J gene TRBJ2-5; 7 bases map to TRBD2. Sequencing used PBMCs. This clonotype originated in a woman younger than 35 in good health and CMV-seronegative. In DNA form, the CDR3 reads TGCAGCGTTGGGGAGGGGAGGGAGACCCAGTACTTC. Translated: CSVGEGRETQYF.